This T cell receptor (beta chain) was documented in a study of cytomegalovirus exposure and HLA in healthy donors. PCR involved 60 Vbeta and 13 Jbeta primers. Using immunoSEQ multiplex PCR, the repertoire was profiled, and TCRdb retains in-frame clones only, with some absent. The data show about 160,000 clones, 60% to 85% seen once. V gave up 3 bases and J gave up 4 bases, with 10 bases separating them. CDR1 and CDR2 from the germline V gene are LNHDA and SQIVND (reference sequence). CDR3 length: 14 amino acids. The rearrangement uses TRBV19 and TRBJ1-5; a weak D match, TRBD1 (5 bases). The material sequenced was PBMCs. The sequence was obtained from a woman aged 25 to 39 in good health and CMV-seronegative. CDR3 loop: CASSIGQGNQPQHF. The CDR3 coding sequence is TGTGCCAGTAGTATCGGGCAGGGAAATCAGCCCCAGCATTTT.